A single sample gave rise to the 22 T cell receptor beta chains below, sequenced in a study of tumor and adjacent non-tumor tissue in lung cancer. This sample's RNA came from whole unsorted tissue. The normal lung tissue was taken more than 3 cm from the tumor edge. A modified ARM-PCR protocol with three rounds of nested PCR amplified TCRbeta. From the multiplex PCR reads, TCRdb called clonotypes with MiXCR, one entry per CDR3 protein. The sample has 60,000 to 90,000 distinct CDR3 sequences, less than 75% seen once; the top ten hold 28%. The sequencing sample was made of distant non-tumor lung tissue. These receptors all come from a woman aged 45-65 years with non-small cell lung cancer.

This clonotype was recorded once. The chain uses TRBV12-3 or TRBV12-4 and TRBJ2-7; 7 nucleotides agree with TRBD2. The V gene end was trimmed by 5 bases and the J gene end by 2 bases; junction bases not matched to a gene: 12. This CDR3 spans 16 amino acids. The CDR3 here is CASSRARASGAYEQYF. In DNA form, the CDR3 reads TGTGCCAGCAGTAGAGCTCGGGCTAGCGGCGCCTACGAGCAGTACTTC.

Turning to this clonotype: The junction departs from germline at one end; a sequencing error may be responsible. V usage is TRBV20-1 and J usage is TRBJ2-7, with TRBD2 identical over 7 bases. Germline V lookup: CDR1 DFQATT, CDR2 SNEGSKA (reference sequence). This CDR3 comprises 15 residues. As DNA, the CDR3 is TGCACTGCTAGGGAGATTAGCGGGTGCACCTACGAGCAGTACTTC. It yields the protein CTAREISGCTYEQYF.

Turning to this clonotype: This may stem from a read error, because a much larger clone lies one nucleotide away. The J gene is TRBJ2-5, the V gene TRBV20-1; no clear D gene. The V and J ends lost 8 bases and 7 bases respectively, with 14 bases between them. CDR1 DFQATT and CDR2 SNEGSKA come from the germline V gene (reference sequence). The length of the CDR3 is 11 residues. The CDR3 is CSTITYGTQYF. Here the CDR3 DNA reads TGCAGTACTATCACGTATGGGACCCAGTACTTC.

This clonotype was counted many times. V and J are TRBV6-6 and TRBJ1-5; no firm D call. Germline V gives CDR1 MNHNY, CDR2 SVGAGI (reference sequence). Trimming removed 8 bases at V and 0 bases at J, with 14 bases between. The CDR3 length is 15 residues. In DNA, the CDR3 is TGTGCCAGCCAAACGCTGGGCGGTAGCAATCAGCCCCAGCATTTT. This encodes CASQTLGGSNQPQHF.

Points on this clonotype: A much larger clone differs from this one at a single base, so this may be a read error. The chain links TRBV20-1 to TRBJ1-6; 7 bases are a match to TRBD1. The CDR3 runs to 14 residues. The germline V gene encodes CDR1 DFQATT and CDR2 SNEGSKA (reference sequence). J gave up 5 bases and V 3 bases, and 4 bases lay outside the gene matches. Here the CDR3 reads CSARTGTDNSPLHF. The CDR3, as DNA: TGCAGTGCTAGGACCGGGACAGATAATTCACCCCTCCACTTT.

This clonotype was seen a few times. V and J are TRBV28 and TRBJ2-7; D is perhaps TRBD2 (6 bases). The CDR3 has 13 amino acids. V lost 10 bases to trimming and J lost 1 base, with 14 bases between them. Germline CDR1 and CDR2: MDHEN and SYDVKM. For the CDR3, the DNA is TGTGCCATCGGAGGAGGGCGTTCCTACGAGCAGTACTTC. As protein: CAIGGGRSYEQYF.

This clonotype was counted a single time. Since the CDR3 does not end with the conserved phenylalanine or tryptophan, this likely comes from a read error. V is TRBV30 and J is TRBJ1-5, with D tentatively TRBD1 (6 bases). Germline CDR1 reads GTSNPN; CDR2 reads SVGIG (reference sequence). The CDR3 spans 14 residues. The CDR3 is CAWRGRGDNRPQHS. CDR3 nucleotides: TGTGCCTGGAGGGGGCGAGGGGACAATCGGCCCCAGCATTCT.

In this sample, this clonotype turned up a few times. At one of its ends the junction is not consistent with the germline gene, which may arise from a read error. The rearrangement links TRBV20-1 to TRBJ2-3, with D possibly matching TRBD1 (6 bases). The V gene's germline CDR1 is DFQATT and CDR2 SNEGSKA (reference sequence). The CDR3 consists of 13 residues. This CDR3 is CSARRTDTDTRYF. The CDR3 nucleotides are TGCAGTGCTAGACGGACAGACACAGATACGCGGTATTTT.

As concerns this clonotype: Since a much larger clone is just one base distant, this may be a read error. The chain is built from TRBV5-4 and TRBJ2-7; no clear D. Germline V gene lookup returns CDR1 SGHNT and CDR2 YYREEE (reference sequence). The CDR3 has 14 residues. This chain's CDR3 is CASSSGGENYEQSF. CDR3 bases: TGTGCCAGCAGCTCCGGTGGAGAAAACTACGAGCAGTCCTTC.

A remark on this clonotype: An end of the junction does not agree with germline; a read error may underlie this. The chain couples TRBV20-1 to TRBJ2-5, with D unclear. CDR1 is DFQATT and CDR2 is SNEGSKA in the germline V gene (reference sequence). The CDR3 sequence is 14 residues long. For the CDR3, the DNA is TGCAGTGCCCAATACCAAGCGATCCAGGAGACTCAGTACTTC. Encoded protein: CSAQYQAIQETQYF.

With regard to this clonotype: One junction end does not reproduce the germline sequence, and a read error may be involved. This chain joins TRBV5-4 and TRBJ2-2, with D possibly being TRBD1 or TRBD2 (6 bases each). The CDR3 spans 15 residues. Germline CDR1 reads SGHNT; CDR2 reads YYREEE (reference sequence). Written as DNA, the CDR3 is TGTGCCAGCAGCACGGGGACTGAGGGTAAGGGGGAGCTGCTTTTT. It is translated as CASSTGTEGKGELLF.

This sequence joins TRBV6-1 and TRBJ2-2; no firm D call. Germline CDR1 is MNHNS and CDR2 is SASEGT. The CDR3 has 15 amino acids. Trimming cost V 4 bases and J 6 bases, with 15 bases left between them. DNA for the CDR3: TGTGCCAGCAGTGTCGAAACAAGTGGGGCCGGGGAGCTGTTTTTT. This sequence encodes CASSVETSGAGELFF.

Regarding this clonotype: Sequence at one end of the junction differs from germline and may be a read error. The chain is built from TRBV4-2 and TRBJ2-5; D is uncertain. This CDR3 region has 14 residues. Per germline, CDR1 LGHNA and CDR2 YNFKEQ. The CDR3 nucleotides are TGTGTCAGCAGCCAAGCAAGCAGCCAAGAGACTCTGTACTTC. Amino acid sequence: CVSSQASSQETLYF.

About this clonotype itself: One end of the junction fails to match germline, which may point to a read error. The V gene is TRBV11-1, the J gene TRBJ2-7; no firm D call. CDR1 SGHAT and CDR2 FQDESV come from the germline V gene (reference sequence). This CDR3 contains 15 residues. CDR3 bases: TGTGCCAACAGCCCCGTGGCAGAGGAAACCTACGAGCAGTACTTC. Its translation is CANSPVAEETYEQYF. Combining the CDR3 with reference TRBV11-1 and TRBJ2-7 gives the whole variable domain EAEVAQSPRYKITEKSQAVAFWCDPISGHATLYWYRQILGQGPELLVQFQDESVVDDSQLPKDRFSAERLKGVDSTLKIQPAELGDSAMYLCANSPVAEETYEQYFGPGTRLTVT.

As regards this clonotype: This could be a read error, since a much larger clone is one nucleotide away. The gene calls are TRBV12-3 or TRBV12-4 and TRBJ2-7; perhaps TRBD1 as D (5 bases). Between the trimmed V and J ends, which lost 5 bases and 4 bases, there was a span of 30 bases. There are 19 residues in the CDR3. CDR3 amino acids: CASSPRQGAILINLYEQYF. Written as DNA, the CDR3 is TGTGCCAGCAGTCCTAGGCAAGGGGCAATCCTAATAAATCTATACGAGCAGTACTTC.

As for this clonotype: A single base separates this from a much larger clone, so it may be a read error. This chain links TRBV28 with TRBJ2-7; D not resolved. CDR3 length: 16 residues. In germline, CDR1 is MDHEN, CDR2 SYDVKM. The CDR3 DNA follows: TGTGCCGGCAGTTTATATCACTCGGGCAGGTCCTACGAGCAGTACTTC. Translation: CAGSLYHSGRSYEQYF.

A note on this clonotype: The CDR3 does not end in the conserved phenylalanine or tryptophan, so this is likely a read error. V and J are TRBV7-8 and TRBJ1-3, with a possible D match to TRBD1 (5 bases). Germline V gives CDR1 SGHVS, CDR2 FQNEAQ. CDR3 length equals 14 residues. Trimming cost V 8 bases and J 4 bases, with 15 bases left between them. CDR3 protein: CASRGGYPGNTIYY. CDR3 sequence (DNA): TGTGCCAGCCGCGGGGGTTACCCAGGAAACACCATATATTAT.

Notes on this clonotype: Compared with germline, one end of the junction differs, possibly owing to a read error. The rearrangement joins TRBV4-3 to TRBJ2-7; no clear D. The CDR3 extends over 13 amino acids. Germline V lookup: CDR1 LGHNA, CDR2 YSLEER. This CDR3 is CASSQEGANEKYF. CDR3 nucleotides: TGCGCCAGCAGCCAAGAGGGTGCGAACGAGAAGTACTTC.

This clonotype ranks as medium-sized. The chain recombines TRBV6-5 with TRBJ1-1; D is possibly TRBD1 (6 bases). The CDR3 loop spans 12 amino acids. CDR1 is MNHEY and CDR2 is SVGAGI in the germline V gene. V dropped 6 bases and J dropped 2 bases, with 7 bases sitting between them. The CDR3 sequence: CASRDRNTEAFF. As DNA, the CDR3 is TGTGCCAGCAGGGACAGAAACACTGAAGCTTTCTTT.

V and J are TRBV12-3 or TRBV12-4 and TRBJ1-1; D is unresolved. V lost 10 bases to trimming and J lost 0 bases, with 12 bases between them. The CDR3 is made up of 13 amino acids. DNA of the CDR3: TGTGCCAACAACCAGACACTGAACACTGAAGCTTTCTTT. Protein sequence: CANNQTLNTEAFF.

Comment on this clonotype: Sequence at one end of the junction differs from germline and may be a read error. The chain joins TRBV28 to TRBJ1-5, with TRBD1 matching 9 bases. Per germline, CDR1 MDHEN and CDR2 SYDVKM. The length of the CDR3 is 14 residues. CDR3 nucleotides: TGTGCCAGCAGTCCCACAGGGGGCAATCAGCTCCAGCATTTT. This encodes CASSPTGGNQLQHF.

V usage is TRBV11-2 and J usage is TRBJ2-2; D gene uncertain. Germline V lookup: CDR1 SGHAT, CDR2 FQNNGV. This CDR3 is built from 15 residues. With 0 bases removed from V and 9 bases from J, the gap between germline ends came to 14 bases. CDR3 coding DNA: TGTGCCAGCAGCTTAGAGGTGGCAGTCATGAGGGAGCTGTTTTTT. Translating gives CASSLEVAVMRELFF.